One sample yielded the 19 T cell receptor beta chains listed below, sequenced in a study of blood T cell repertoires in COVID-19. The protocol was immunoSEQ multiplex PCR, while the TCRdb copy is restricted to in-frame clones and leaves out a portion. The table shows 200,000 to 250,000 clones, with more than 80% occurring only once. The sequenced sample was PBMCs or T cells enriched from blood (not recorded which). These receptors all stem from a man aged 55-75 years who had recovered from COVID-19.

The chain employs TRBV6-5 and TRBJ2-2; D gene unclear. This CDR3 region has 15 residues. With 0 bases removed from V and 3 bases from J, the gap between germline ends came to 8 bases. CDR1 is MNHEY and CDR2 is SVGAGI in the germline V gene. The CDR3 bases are TGTGCCAGCAGTTACTCTGACACCTACACCGGGGAGCTGTTTTTT. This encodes CASSYSDTYTGELFF.

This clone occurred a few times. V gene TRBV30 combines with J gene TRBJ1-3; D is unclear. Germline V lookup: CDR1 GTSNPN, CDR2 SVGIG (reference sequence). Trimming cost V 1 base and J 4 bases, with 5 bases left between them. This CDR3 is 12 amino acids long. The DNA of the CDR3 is TGTGCCTGGAGTGCTCGGGGAAACACCATATATTTT. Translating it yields CAWSARGNTIYF. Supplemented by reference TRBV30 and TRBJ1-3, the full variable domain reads SQTIHQWPATLVQPVGSPLSLECTVEGTSNPNLYWYRQAAGRGLQLLFYSVGIGQISSEVPQNLSASRPQDRQFILSSKKLLLSDSGFYLCAWSARGNTIYFGEGSWLTVV.

CDR3 sequence: CASSLLGSGVDEKLFF. CDR3 in DNA: TGTGCCAGCAGTTTATTGGGGTCAGGGGTTGATGAAAAACTGTTTTTT. The chain is built from TRBV27 and TRBJ1-4, with a possible D match to TRBD1 (6 bases). This CDR3 has 16 amino acids. V gave up 1 base and J gave up 6 bases, with 15 bases separating them. Germline CDR1 and CDR2: MNHEY and SMNVEV (reference sequence).

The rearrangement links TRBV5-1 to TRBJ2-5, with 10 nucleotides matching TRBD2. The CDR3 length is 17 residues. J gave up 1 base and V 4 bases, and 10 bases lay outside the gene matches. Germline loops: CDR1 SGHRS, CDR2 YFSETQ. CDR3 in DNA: TGCGCCAGCAGCACGGGACTAGCGTTAGGACCCCAAGAGACCCAGTACTTC. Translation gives CASSTGLALGPQETQYF.

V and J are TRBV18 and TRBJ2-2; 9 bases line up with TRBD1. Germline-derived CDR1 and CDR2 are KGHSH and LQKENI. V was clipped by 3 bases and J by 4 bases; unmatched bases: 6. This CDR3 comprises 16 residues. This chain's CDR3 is CASSPSGTGITGELFF. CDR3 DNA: TGTGCCAGCTCACCCTCCGGGACAGGGATCACCGGGGAGCTGTTTTTT.

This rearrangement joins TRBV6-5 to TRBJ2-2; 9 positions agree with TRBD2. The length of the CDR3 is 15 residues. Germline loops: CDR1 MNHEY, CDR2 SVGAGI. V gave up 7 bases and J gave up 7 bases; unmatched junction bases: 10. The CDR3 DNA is TGTGCCAGCAATGCGGGACTAGCTTTGGTCGGGGAGCTGTTTTTT. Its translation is CASNAGLALVGELFF.

This CDR3 is CASSLGPGQPQHF. For the CDR3, the DNA is TGCGCCAGCAGCTTGGGGCCAGGCCAGCCCCAGCATTTT. V is TRBV5-1 and J is TRBJ1-5; D gene ambiguous. V was shortened by 0 bases and J by 7 bases, with 8 bases between the two germline ends. This CDR3 has 13 amino acids. Germline-derived CDR1 and CDR2 are SGHRS and YFSETQ. Supplemented by reference TRBV5-1 and TRBJ1-5, the full variable domain reads KAGVTQTPRYLIKTRGQQVTLSCSPISGHRSVSWYQQTPGQGLQFLFEYFSETQRNKGNFPGRFSGRQFSNSRSEMNVSTLELGDSALYLCASSLGPGQPQHFGDGTRLSIL.

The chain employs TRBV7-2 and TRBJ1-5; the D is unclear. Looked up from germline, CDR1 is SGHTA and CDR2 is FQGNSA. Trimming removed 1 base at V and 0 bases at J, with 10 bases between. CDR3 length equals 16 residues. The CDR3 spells CASSLVAGFSNQPQHF. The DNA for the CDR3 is TGTGCCAGCAGCTTAGTCGCGGGTTTTAGCAATCAGCCCCAGCATTTT.

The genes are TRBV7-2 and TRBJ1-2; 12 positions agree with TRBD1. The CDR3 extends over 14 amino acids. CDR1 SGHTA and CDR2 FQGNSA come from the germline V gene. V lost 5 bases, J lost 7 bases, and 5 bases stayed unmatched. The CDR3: CASSTGTGGRGYTF. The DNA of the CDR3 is TGTGCCAGCAGCACCGGGACAGGGGGCCGTGGCTACACCTTC.

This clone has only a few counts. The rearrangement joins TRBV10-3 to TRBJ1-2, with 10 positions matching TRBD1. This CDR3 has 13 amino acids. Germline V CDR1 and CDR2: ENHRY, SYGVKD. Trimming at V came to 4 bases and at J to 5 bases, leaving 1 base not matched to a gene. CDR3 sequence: CAISGDRGYGYTF. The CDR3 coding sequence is TGTGCCATCAGTGGGGACAGGGGTTATGGCTACACCTTC.

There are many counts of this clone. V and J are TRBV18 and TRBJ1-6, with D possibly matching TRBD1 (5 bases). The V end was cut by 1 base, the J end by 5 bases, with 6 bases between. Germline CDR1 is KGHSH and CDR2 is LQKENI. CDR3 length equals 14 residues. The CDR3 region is CASSPQGDNSPLHF. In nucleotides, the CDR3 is TGTGCCAGCTCACCACAAGGGGATAATTCACCCCTCCACTTT.

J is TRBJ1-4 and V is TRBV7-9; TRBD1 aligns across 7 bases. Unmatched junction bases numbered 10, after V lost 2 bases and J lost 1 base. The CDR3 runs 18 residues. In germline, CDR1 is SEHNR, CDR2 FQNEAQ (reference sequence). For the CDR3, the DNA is TGTGCCAGCAGCTTAAGCAGGGGGAATCAAGTAACTAATGAAAAACTGTTTTTT. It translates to CASSLSRGNQVTNEKLFF.

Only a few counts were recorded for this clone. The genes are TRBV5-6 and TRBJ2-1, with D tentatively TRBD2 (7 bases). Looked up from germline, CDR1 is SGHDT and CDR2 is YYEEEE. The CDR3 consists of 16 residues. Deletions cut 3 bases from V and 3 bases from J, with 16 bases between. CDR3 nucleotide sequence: TGTGCCAGCAGCTGGCGAACGGGGGGCGTCTACAATGAGCAGTTCTTC. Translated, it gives CASSWRTGGVYNEQFF.

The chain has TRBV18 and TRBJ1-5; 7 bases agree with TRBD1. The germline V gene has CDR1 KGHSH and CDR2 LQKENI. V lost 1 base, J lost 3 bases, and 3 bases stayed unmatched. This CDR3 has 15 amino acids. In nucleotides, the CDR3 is TGTGCCAGCTCACCACGACAGGGTGTCAATCAGCCCCAGCATTTT. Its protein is CASSPRQGVNQPQHF. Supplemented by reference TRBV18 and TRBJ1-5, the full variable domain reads NAGVMQNPRHLVRRRGQEARLRCSPMKGHSHVYWYRQLPEEGLKFMVYLQKENIIDESGMPKERFSAEFPKEGPSILRIQQVVRGDSAAYFCASSPRQGVNQPQHFGDGTRLSIL.

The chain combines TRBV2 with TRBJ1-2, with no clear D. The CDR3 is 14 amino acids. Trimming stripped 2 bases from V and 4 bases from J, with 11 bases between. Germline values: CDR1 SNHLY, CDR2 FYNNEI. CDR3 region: CASSEQARLYGYTF. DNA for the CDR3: TGTGCCAGCAGTGAACAGGCCCGCCTCTATGGCTACACCTTC.

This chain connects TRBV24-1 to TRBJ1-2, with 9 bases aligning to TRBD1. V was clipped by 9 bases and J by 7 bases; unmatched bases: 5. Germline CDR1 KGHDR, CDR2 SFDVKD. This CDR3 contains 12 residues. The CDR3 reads CATQTGGGGYTF. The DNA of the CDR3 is TGTGCCACCCAAACAGGGGGCGGTGGCTACACCTTC.

CDR3 loop: CAWRGGYYGYTF. The CDR3 bases are TGTGCCTGGAGGGGAGGGTACTATGGCTACACCTTC. This sequence joins TRBV30 and TRBJ1-2; D remains unclear. The CDR3 is made up of 12 amino acids. CDR1 GTSNPN and CDR2 SVGIG come from the germline V gene (reference sequence). The germline V and J ends were trimmed by 3 bases and 3 bases, with 8 bases remaining between them. Combining the CDR3 with reference TRBV30 and TRBJ1-2 gives the whole variable domain SQTIHQWPATLVQPVGSPLSLECTVEGTSNPNLYWYRQAAGRGLQLLFYSVGIGQISSEVPQNLSASRPQDRQFILSSKKLLLSDSGFYLCAWRGGYYGYTFGSGTRLTVV.

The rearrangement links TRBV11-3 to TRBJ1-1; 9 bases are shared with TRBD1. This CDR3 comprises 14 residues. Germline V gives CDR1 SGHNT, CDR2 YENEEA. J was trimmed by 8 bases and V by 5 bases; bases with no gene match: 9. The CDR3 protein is CASSPGTGYEEAFF. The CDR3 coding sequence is TGTGCCAGCAGCCCAGGGACAGGGTATGAAGAAGCTTTCTTT. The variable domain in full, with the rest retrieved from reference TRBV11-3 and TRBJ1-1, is EAGVVQSPRYKIIEKKQPVAFWCNPISGHNTLYWYLQNLGQGPELLIRYENEEAVDDSQLPKDRFSAERLKGVDSTLKIQPAELGDSAVYLCASSPGTGYEEAFFGQGTRLTVV.

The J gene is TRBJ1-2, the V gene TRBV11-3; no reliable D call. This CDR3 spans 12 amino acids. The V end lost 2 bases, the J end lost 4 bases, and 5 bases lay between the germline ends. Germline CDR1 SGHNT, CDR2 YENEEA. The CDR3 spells CASSLSRYGYTF. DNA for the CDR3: TGTGCCAGCAGCTTATCCCGCTATGGCTACACCTTC.